This TCR beta chain was sequenced in a study of blood T cell repertoires in COVID-19. Per the original data handling: Scientists estimated how many nucleated cells there were by amplifying reference gene primers. Assay used: immunoSEQ multiplex PCR; TCRdb lists only in-frame clones, some missing. That table supplies the V and J calls and clone size; D and trimming were determined from the DNA. The sample consists of 150,000 to 190,000 clones, around 80% of them appearing once. Trimming pared 4 bases from V and 2 bases from J, leaving 8 bases between. The germline V gene has CDR1 SGHTA and CDR2 FQGTGA. The CDR3 totals 13 residues.

The chain links TRBV7-3 to TRBJ2-5, with D possibly TRBD2 on 5 matching bases. The sample consisted of peripheral blood. The sequence came from a man in his sixties with acute or convalescent COVID-19. CDR3 in amino acids: CASSSTGQETQYF. CDR3 in DNA: TGTGCCAGCAGCTCTACGGGACAAGAGACCCAGTACTTC.